This TCR beta chain was retrieved from a study of blood T cells in healthy people across ages. Together with a sample-barcoded 5' primer, a J-beta primer mix was included in a second PCR lasting 7 to 11 cycles. TCRdb re-derived calls from the 5' RACE reads in MiXCR, one entry per CDR3 protein. The sample includes 550,000 to 800,000 distinct CDR3 sequences, about 32% of them seen just once. The receptor was derived from a woman older than 75 in good health. The sample taken for sequencing was blood.

CDR3 nucleotides: TGTGCCAGCTCATCAAACTTAGCCACTAACTATGGCTACACCTTC. Translating it yields CASSSNLATNYGYTF. The chain is built from TRBV18 and TRBJ1-2; no clear D gene. The CDR3 runs 15 residues. The ends were cut back, 5 bases at V and 0 bases at J, with 13 bases in the middle. Per germline, CDR1 KGHSH and CDR2 LQKENI.